What follows are 15 T cell receptor beta chains derived from one specimen sequenced in a study of blood T cell repertoires in COVID-19. TCRdb's table, derived via immunoSEQ multiplex PCR, lists solely in-frame clones and lacks some. The sample lists 120,000 or so clones; 85% to 90% were seen once. The sample consisted of peripheral blood. These receptor sequences come from a man in his sixties with acute or convalescent COVID-19.

The rearrangement joins TRBV7-9 to TRBJ2-2; TRBD2 agrees at 12 bases. This CDR3 has 16 residues. CDR1 and CDR2 (germline): SEHNR, FQNEAQ (reference sequence). V lost 4 bases and J lost 3; bases outside the gene matches: 3. CDR3 region: CASSSPSGRDTGELFF. The CDR3, as DNA: TGTGCCAGCAGCTCGCCTAGCGGGAGGGACACCGGGGAGCTGTTTTTT.

The chain recombines TRBV15 with TRBJ2-2; 8 positions agree with TRBD2. This CDR3 has 16 residues. Germline loops: CDR1 LNHNV, CDR2 YYDKDF (reference sequence). The V segment lost 8 bases and the J segment 5 bases; nucleotides outside the gene matches: 13. The CDR3 region has the DNA TGTGCCACCTCGGGGAGCGGGAGAGGTCGGACCGGGGAGCTGTTTTTT. Its translation: CATSGSGRGRTGELFF.

The chain has TRBV5-5 and TRBJ2-3; the D is unclear. V was pared by 0 bases and J by 2 bases, with 7 bases between. The germline gives CDR1 SGHKS, CDR2 YYEKEE (reference sequence). This CDR3 has 14 residues. The CDR3 is CASSLGIFTDTQYF. Written as DNA, the CDR3 is TGTGCCAGCAGCTTGGGTATATTCACAGATACGCAGTATTTT. Based on the CDR3 plus reference TRBV5-5 and TRBJ2-3, the full variable domain is DAGVTQSPTHLIKTRGQQVTLRCSPISGHKSVSWYQQVLGQGPQFIFQYYEKEERGRGNFPDRFSARQFPNYSSELNVNALLLGDSALYLCASSLGIFTDTQYFGPGTRLTVL.

This clone appeared once. V is TRBV2 and J is TRBJ1-2; a weak D match, TRBD1 (6 bases). V lost 7 bases and J lost 4, with 10 bases in between. CDR1 and CDR2 from the germline V gene are SNHLY and FYNNEI. This CDR3 has 12 amino acids. The CDR3 sequence is CASNQGTYGYTF. CDR3 in DNA: TGTGCCAGCAATCAGGGGACCTATGGCTACACCTTC.

This clone was recorded only once. The CDR3 bases are TGTGCCAGCAGCTTAGAAGGGTCCAGGACACACTATGGCTACACCTTC. It yields the protein CASSLEGSRTHYGYTF. V and J are TRBV11-1 and TRBJ1-2, with D maybe TRBD1 (5 bases). The CDR3 totals 16 residues. CDR1 SGHAT and CDR2 FQDESV come from the germline V gene (reference sequence). The V and J ends lost 1 base and 3 bases respectively, with 15 bases between them. The whole variable domain, remainder taken from reference TRBV11-1 and TRBJ1-2, is EAEVAQSPRYKITEKSQAVAFWCDPISGHATLYWYRQILGQGPELLVQFQDESVVDDSQLPKDRFSAERLKGVDSTLKIQPAELGDSAMYLCASSLEGSRTHYGYTFGSGTRLTVV.

V and J are TRBV4-1 and TRBJ1-1; 9 bases are shared with TRBD1. Trimming removed 3 bases from V and 3 bases from J; junction bases left unmatched: 8. The germline V gene has CDR1 MGHRA and CDR2 YSYEKL. The CDR3 extends over 16 amino acids. DNA of the CDR3: TGCGCCAGCAGCCAGGGACAGGGCGGGGGGTACACTGAAGCTTTCTTT. This encodes CASSQGQGGGYTEAFF.

The CDR3 nucleotides are TGTGCCAGCAGCCAGACATGGGGACAGGCTTTCTGCGAGCAGTACTTC. It codes for CASSQTWGQAFCEQYF. V gene TRBV3-1 (or the pseudogene TRBV3-2) combines with J gene TRBJ2-7, with 8 bases identical to TRBD1. The germline CDR1 and CDR2 sequences are LGHDT and YNNKEL (reference sequence). The CDR3 length is 16 residues. V lost 3 bases to trimming and J lost 6 bases; unmatched junction nucleotides: 13.

This chain links TRBV6-2 or TRBV6-3 with TRBJ1-5, with D maybe TRBD1 (5 bases). Trimming took off 2 bases at V and 6 bases at J, with 14 bases between the two ends. Germline CDR1 reads MNHEY; CDR2 reads SVGEGT. This CDR3 region has 15 residues. In nucleotides, the CDR3 is TGTGCCAGCAGTTACGGCCAGGGAAGTGGTCAGCCCCAGCATTTT. Its translation is CASSYGQGSGQPQHF.

Only one count was recorded for this clone. The chain employs TRBV11-3 and TRBJ2-2; D might be TRBD2 (6 bases). The CDR3 extends over 14 amino acids. Germline V gene data show CDR1 as SGHNT and CDR2 as YENEEA. V gave up 1 base and J gave up 6 bases, with 9 bases separating them. The DNA of the CDR3 is TGTGCCAGCAGCTTAGTGGAGGGTTCCGGGGAGCTGTTTTTT. It is translated as CASSLVEGSGELFF. Drawing the rest from reference TRBV11-3 and TRBJ2-2, the complete variable domain is EAGVVQSPRYKIIEKKQPVAFWCNPISGHNTLYWYLQNLGQGPELLIRYENEEAVDDSQLPKDRFSAERLKGVDSTLKIQPAELGDSAVYLCASSLVEGSGELFFGEGSRLTVL.

This chain links TRBV19 with TRBJ1-2; no clear D gene. This CDR3 region has 12 residues. Trimming cost V 9 bases and J 2 bases, with 10 bases left between them. The germline CDR1 and CDR2 sequences are LNHDA and SQIVND (reference sequence). CDR3 sequence reads: CASRGPNYGYTF. The CDR3 coding sequence is TGTGCCAGCCGGGGTCCCAACTATGGCTACACCTTC.

This clone was detected only once. This chain links TRBV5-4 with TRBJ2-7, with a weak D call TRBD2 (6 bases). V dropped 0 bases and J dropped 9 bases, with 19 bases sitting between them. The CDR3 totals 15 residues. Germline V CDR1 and CDR2: SGHNT, YYREEE (reference sequence). CDR3 DNA: TGTGCCAGCAGCTTGGGCGGGGCTAGAGCCGGCGGGCAGTACTTC. Its protein is CASSLGGARAGGQYF.

This clone has more than one count but fewer than ten. The V gene is TRBV2, the J gene TRBJ2-3, with TRBD2 matching 8 bases. Germline-derived CDR1 and CDR2 are SNHLY and FYNNEI. J gave up 4 bases and V 2 bases, and 5 bases lay outside the gene matches. This CDR3 has 15 amino acids. The CDR3 nucleotides read TGTGCCAGCAGTGAACCGGGGGGGAGAGCAGATACGCAGTATTTT. The encoded protein is CASSEPGGRADTQYF.

V usage is TRBV27 and J usage is TRBJ2-7; D may be TRBD2 (6 bases). The CDR3 length is 13 residues. Germline CDR1 MNHEY, CDR2 SMNVEV (reference sequence). The V end was cut by 11 bases, the J end by 5 bases, with 19 bases between. Here the CDR3 reads CAAGKWGVHEQYF. CDR3 nucleotide sequence: TGTGCCGCAGGGAAGTGGGGGGTCCACGAGCAGTACTTC.

In its sample, this clone was seen a few times. This chain connects TRBV6-4 to TRBJ2-1; tentatively, D is TRBD2 (6 bases). The length of the CDR3 is 15 residues. The V and J ends lost 0 bases and 8 bases respectively, with 14 bases between them. Germline assignment: CDR1 MRHNA and CDR2 SNTAGT. The CDR3 spells CASSDSVSGLDEQFF. CDR3 coding DNA: TGTGCCAGCAGTGACTCTGTAAGCGGGTTGGATGAGCAGTTCTTC.

The rearrangement links TRBV11-2 to TRBJ2-7; 9 bases line up with TRBD1. Germline values: CDR1 SGHAT, CDR2 FQNNGV. This CDR3 region has 15 residues. Trimming at V came to 5 bases and at J to 0 bases, leaving 5 bases not matched to a gene. In nucleotides, the CDR3 is TGTGCCAGCAGCGAAACAGGGGGCGGCTCCTACGAGCAGTACTTC. Translating gives CASSETGGGSYEQYF.